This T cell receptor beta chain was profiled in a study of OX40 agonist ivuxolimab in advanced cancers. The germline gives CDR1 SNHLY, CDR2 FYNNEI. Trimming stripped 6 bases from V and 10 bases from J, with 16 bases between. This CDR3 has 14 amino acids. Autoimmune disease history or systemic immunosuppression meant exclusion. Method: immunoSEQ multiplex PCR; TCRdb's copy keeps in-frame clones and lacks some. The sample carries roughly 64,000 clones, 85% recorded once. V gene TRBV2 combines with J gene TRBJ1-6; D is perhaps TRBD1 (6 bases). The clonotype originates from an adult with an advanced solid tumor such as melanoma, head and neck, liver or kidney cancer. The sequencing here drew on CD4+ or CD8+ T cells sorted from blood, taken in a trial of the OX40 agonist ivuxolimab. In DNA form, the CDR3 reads TGTGCCAGCAGCCTTACAGGGCAGGAATCACCCCTCCACTTT. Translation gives CASSLTGQESPLHF. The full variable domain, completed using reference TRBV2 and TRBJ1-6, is EPEVTQTPSHQVTQMGQEVILRCVPISNHLYFYWYRQILGQKVEFLVSFYNNEISEKSEIFDDQFSVERPDGSNFTLKIRSTKLEDSAMYFCASSLTGQESPLHFGNGTRLTVT.